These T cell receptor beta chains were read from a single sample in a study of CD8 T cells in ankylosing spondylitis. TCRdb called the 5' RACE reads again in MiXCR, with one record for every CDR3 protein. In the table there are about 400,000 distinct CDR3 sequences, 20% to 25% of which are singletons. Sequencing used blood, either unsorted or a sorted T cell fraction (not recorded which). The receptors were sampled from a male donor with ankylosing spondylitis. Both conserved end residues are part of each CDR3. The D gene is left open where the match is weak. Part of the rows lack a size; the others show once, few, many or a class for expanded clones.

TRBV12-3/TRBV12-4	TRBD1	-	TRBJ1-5	TGTGCCAGCAGTTTAGCAGGCAGGGGGCGGATTCAGCCCCAGCATTTT	CASSLAGRGRIQPQHF
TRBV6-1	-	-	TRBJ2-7	TGTGCCAGCAGTGAAAACAGCTCCTACGAGCAGTACTTC	CASSENSSYEQYF
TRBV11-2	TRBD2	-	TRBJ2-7	TGTGCCAGCAGCAGGAGACTAGCCCTCGAGCAGTACTTC	CASSRRLALEQYF
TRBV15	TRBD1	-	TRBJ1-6	TGTGCCACCAGCGGAGGCGGGACAGGGTACGAACCCCTCCACTTT	CATSGGGTGYEPLHF
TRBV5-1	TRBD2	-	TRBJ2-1	TGCGCCAGCATCATAGCGGGAGGGCCGGGGGAGCAGTTCTTC	CASIIAGGPGEQFF
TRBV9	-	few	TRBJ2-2	TGTGCCAGCAGCGTAGAGGGGGGTACGAACACCGGGGAGCTGTTTTTT	CASSVEGGTNTGELFF
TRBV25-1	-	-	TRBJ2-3	TGTGCCAGCAGTGGGGGTCACAGCACAGATACGCAGTATTTT	CASSGGHSTDTQYF
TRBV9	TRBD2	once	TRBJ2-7	TGTGCCAGCAGCGCCACTAGCGGAGAGACCTACGAGCAGTACTTC	CASSATSGETYEQYF
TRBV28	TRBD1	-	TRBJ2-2	TGTGCCAGCAGATCCAGGGGGAGAGGCACCGGGGAGCTGTTTTTT	CASRSRGRGTGELFF
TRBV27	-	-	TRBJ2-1	TGTGCCAGCAGCCCCGGCCTCCGCGGCAATGAGCAGTTCTTC	CASSPGLRGNEQFF
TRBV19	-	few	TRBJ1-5	TGTGCCAGTAGTATCTGGGCGGCGGTCAATCAGCCCCAGCATTTT	CASSIWAAVNQPQHF
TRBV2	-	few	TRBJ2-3	TGTGCCAGCAGTGAGCAGGGCACAGGCACAGATACGCAGTATTTT	CASSEQGTGTDTQYF
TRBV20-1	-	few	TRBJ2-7	TGCAGTGCTAAAAGCCACTCCTACGAGCAGTACTTC	CSAKSHSYEQYF
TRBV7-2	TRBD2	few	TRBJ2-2	TGTGCCAGCAGCCAAGGACTAGCGGGAGTGAACACCGGGGAGCTGTTTTTT	CASSQGLAGVNTGELFF
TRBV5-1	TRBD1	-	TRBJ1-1	TGCGCCAGCAGCTCTCCGGGACAGGGGACCACTGAAGCTTTCTTT	CASSSPGQGTTEAFF
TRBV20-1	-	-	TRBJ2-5	TGCAGTGCTAGAGATCCGGCAGCAGCCCAAGAGACCCAGTACTTC	CSARDPAAAQETQYF
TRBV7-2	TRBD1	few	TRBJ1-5	TGTGCCAGCAGCTTACAAGGGACAGTCAGCAATCAGCCCCAGCATTTT	CASSLQGTVSNQPQHF
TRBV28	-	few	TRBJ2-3	TGTGCCAGCAGAAGGCCTAGCGCAGATACGCAGTATTTT	CASRRPSADTQYF
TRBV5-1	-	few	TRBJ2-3	TGCGCCAGCAGCATCGACTCGATGGGGATCACAGATACGCAGTATTTT	CASSIDSMGITDTQYF
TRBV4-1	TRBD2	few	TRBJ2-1	TGCGCCAGCAGCCAGTATTTAGCGGGAGGAATGGACAATGAGCAGTTCTTC	CASSQYLAGGMDNEQFF
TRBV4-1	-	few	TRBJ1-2	TGCGCCAGCAGCCAGTTTGAGAGCGGTGGCTACACCTTC	CASSQFESGGYTF
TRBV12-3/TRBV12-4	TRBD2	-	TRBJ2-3	TGTGCCAGCAGTTTTCTAGCGGGACTCCAGGATACGCAGTATTTT	CASSFLAGLQDTQYF
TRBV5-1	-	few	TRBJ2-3	TGCGCCAGCAGCTTGGACGCTAAGTGGGTCACAGATACGCAGTATTTT	CASSLDAKWVTDTQYF
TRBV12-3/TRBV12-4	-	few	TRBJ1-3	TGTGCCAGCAGTTTAGGGCAGGGTTTGTCCGGAAACACCATATATTTT	CASSLGQGLSGNTIYF
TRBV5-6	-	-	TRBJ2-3	TGTGCCAGCATAAAGTTCCTACTAAGCACAGATACGCAGTATTTT	CASIKFLLSTDTQYF
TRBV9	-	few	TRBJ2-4	TGTGCCAGCAGCGCCAGGGTGGTAAACATTCAGTACTTC	CASSARVVNIQYF
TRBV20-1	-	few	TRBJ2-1	TGCAGTGCTTCTAGACTCAATTCCTACAATGAGCAGTTCTTC	CSASRLNSYNEQFF
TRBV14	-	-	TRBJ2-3	TGTGCCAGCAGCCAAGGGCAAGCTAGCACAGATACGCAGTATTTT	CASSQGQASTDTQYF
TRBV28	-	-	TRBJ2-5	TGTGCCAGCACCCCAGGGGGGGTGGAGACCCAGTACTTC	CASTPGGVETQYF
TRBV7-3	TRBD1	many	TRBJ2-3	TGTGCCAGCAGCTGGACAGGGGCGACAGATACGCAGTATTTT	CASSWTGATDTQYF
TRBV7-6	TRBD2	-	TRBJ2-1	TGTGCCAGCAGCTTTTCTAGCGGGAGGGCCCTGTACAATGAGCAGTTCTTC	CASSFSSGRALYNEQFF
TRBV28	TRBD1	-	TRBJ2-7	TGTGCCAGCAGTGTGCCGGGACAGGGGCGGAACGAGCAGTACTTC	CASSVPGQGRNEQYF
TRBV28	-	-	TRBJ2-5	TGTGCCAGCAGCCCAGTGACAGAGTACCAAGAGACCCAGTACTTC	CASSPVTEYQETQYF
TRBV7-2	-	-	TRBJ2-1	TGTGCCAGCAGCTTAAACTATGGGAGCTACAATGAGCAGTTCTTC	CASSLNYGSYNEQFF
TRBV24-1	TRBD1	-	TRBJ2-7	TGTGCCCCCGGACAGGGGCTCTACGAGCAGTACTTC	CAPGQGLYEQYF
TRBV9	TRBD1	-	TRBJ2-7	TGTGCCAGCAGCGCCTCGACAGGGGGTCTCATCAAGCAGTACTTC	CASSASTGGLIKQYF
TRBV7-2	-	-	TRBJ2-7	TGTGCCAGCAGCTTAGCGGGGCAGCTGGCCTACGAGCAGTACTTC	CASSLAGQLAYEQYF
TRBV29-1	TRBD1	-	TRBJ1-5	TGCAGCGTCAGGACAGGGAGGGGTCAGCCCCAGCATTTT	CSVRTGRGQPQHF
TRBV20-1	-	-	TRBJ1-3	TGCAGTGTCCCAAGCTCTGGAAACACCATATATTTT	CSVPSSGNTIYF
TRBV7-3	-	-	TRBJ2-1	TGTGCCAGCAGCTTAAATGGTGTGGTGGAGCAGTTCTTC	CASSLNGVVEQFF
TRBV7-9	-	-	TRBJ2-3	TGTGCCAGCACCCGGCGAGACACAGATACGCAGTATTTT	CASTRRDTDTQYF
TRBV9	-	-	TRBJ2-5	TGTGCCAGCGGAGGGATCTCCGGGGAGACCCAGTACTTC	CASGGISGETQYF
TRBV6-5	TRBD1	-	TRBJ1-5	TGTGCCAGCAGTTTTGGACAGGGTAGCAATCAGCCCCAGCATTTT	CASSFGQGSNQPQHF
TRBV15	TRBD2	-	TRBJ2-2	TGTGCCACCAGCAGAGGACTAGCGGGAGTCCCGGATGGCGGGGAGCTGTTTTTT	CATSRGLAGVPDGGELFF
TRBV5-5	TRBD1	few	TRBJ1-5	TGTGCCAGCAGCTCCGCAGGGGGCGAGGGCAATCAGCCCCAGCATTTT	CASSSAGGEGNQPQHF
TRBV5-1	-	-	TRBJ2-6	TGCGCCAGCAGCTTCCAGACAAGTCTCCACTCTGGGGCCAACGTCCTGACTTTC	CASSFQTSLHSGANVLTF